This passage covers 29 T cell receptor beta chains from one sample sequenced in a study of metastatic and nonmetastatic thyroid tumors. TCRdb re-called clones from the PCR reads using MiXCR. This table holds about 10,000 clones, more than 25% found once. Prior to thyroid surgery, none of the patients had received any treatment. The sequencing sample was made of tumor tissue. The receptors stem from a female donor with papillary thyroid cancer or a benign thyroid nodule (not recorded which). Some clones in this sample may be carry-over from other donors' samples.

In this sample, this clone is medium-sized. The V call is TRBV5-1, the J call TRBJ1-2; no clear D. This CDR3 contains 15 residues. Trimming shortened V by 4 bases and J by 0 bases, and 13 bases separated the two germline ends. Germline CDR1 is SGHRS and CDR2 is YFSETQ. The CDR3 nucleotides read TGCGCCAGCAGCCCCTCCTCGGGAGCTAACTATGGCTACACCTTC. Translating it yields CASSPSSGANYGYTF.

This clone is medium-sized by share. This chain joins TRBV6-1 and TRBJ1-3; D possibly corresponds to TRBD1 (6 bases). The V gene lost 9 bases and the J gene lost 3 bases, with 15 bases spanning the gap. Per germline, CDR1 MNHNS and CDR2 SASEGT. The CDR3 loop spans 14 amino acids. The CDR3 coding sequence is TGTGCCAGTTCTCGGGGGGCAGGTGGAAACACCATATATTTT. It encodes CASSRGAGGNTIYF.

With regard to this clone: Additional DNA sequences in this sample encode the identical CDR3. V and J are TRBV27 and TRBJ2-7, with TRBD2 identical over 10 bases. Losses at the gene ends were 4 bases for V and 1 base for J; bases not matched to a gene: 10. CDR1 MNHEY and CDR2 SMNVEV come from the germline V gene (reference sequence). The CDR3 is 17 residues long. For the CDR3, the DNA is TGTGCCAGCAGTTCAGGATCCGGGACTAGCGTATCCTACGAGCAGTACTTC. This encodes CASSSGSGTSVSYEQYF.

The chain combines TRBV28 with TRBJ2-7; D is perhaps TRBD1 (8 bases). The ends were cut back, 4 bases at V and 3 bases at J, with 16 bases in the middle. The germline CDR1 and CDR2 sequences are MDHEN and SYDVKM. The CDR3 is 15 residues long. This CDR3 reads CASSSRTGRVYEQYF. The DNA of the CDR3 is TGTGCCAGCAGTTCCCGGACAGGGAGGGTCTACGAGCAGTACTTC.

V gene TRBV6-1 combines with J gene TRBJ1-6, with 9 bases aligning to TRBD1. Germline CDR1 is MNHNS and CDR2 is SASEGT. The V gene end was trimmed by 6 bases and the J gene end by 7 bases; junction bases not matched to a gene: 4. The CDR3 is made up of 14 amino acids. The CDR3 region has the DNA TGTGCCAGCAGCGGGACAGGGTTCAATTCACCCCTCCACTTT. Its translation: CASSGTGFNSPLHF.

The sample holds one count of this clone. The chain employs TRBV5-1 and TRBJ2-7; the D is unclear. V shed 0 bases and J shed 3 bases, with 19 bases lying between them. The CDR3 has 17 residues. Germline V gene lookup returns CDR1 SGHRS and CDR2 YFSETQ. As DNA, the CDR3 is TGCGCCAGCAGCTTGGGCCCTGACACCCCAGCATTCTACGAGCAGTACTTC. Translated: CASSLGPDTPAFYEQYF.

This chain links TRBV6-1 with TRBJ2-7; 10 bases align to TRBD2. Trimming removed 4 bases from V and 3 bases from J; junction bases left unmatched: 15. CDR1 is MNHNS, CDR2 SASEGT, per germline. The CDR3 runs to 18 residues. The CDR3 spells CASSARTSGNGQYYEQYF. CDR3 DNA sequence: TGTGCCAGCAGTGCTAGAACTAGCGGGAACGGCCAATACTACGAGCAGTACTTC.

This clone is judged medium-sized. Written as DNA, the CDR3 is TGTGCCAGCAGTGACGGGGGGAGCACAGATACGCAGTATTTT. Translated, it gives CASSDGGSTDTQYF. The chain carries TRBV6-4 and TRBJ2-3, with D possibly matching TRBD2 (6 bases). V was trimmed by 2 bases and J by 0 bases, leaving 6 bases between them. There are 14 residues in the CDR3. CDR1 and CDR2 (germline): MRHNA, SNTAGT.

This clone has only a few counts. The chain is built from TRBV28 and TRBJ1-2; 7 bases map to TRBD1. Germline V gives CDR1 MDHEN, CDR2 SYDVKM. The CDR3 runs 12 residues. V was clipped by 5 bases and J by 9 bases; unmatched bases: 6. CDR3 DNA: TGTGCCAGCAGTACCCGACAGGGAAGCTACACCTTC. Its translation: CASSTRQGSYTF.

This clone has a count of ten or more. CDR3 amino acids: CASSIDRGSLTGELFF. The CDR3 DNA sequence: TGTGCCAGTAGTATAGACAGGGGATCCCTCACCGGGGAGCTGTTTTTT. This sequence joins TRBV19 and TRBJ2-2; the D gene is possibly TRBD1 (6 bases). This CDR3 has 16 residues. Germline loops: CDR1 LNHDA, CDR2 SQIVND (reference sequence). V was cut by 0 bases and J by 4 bases, with 12 bases left in between. Full variable domain (outside the CDR3, taken from reference TRBV19 and TRBJ2-2): DGGITQSPKYLFRKEGQNVTLSCEQNLNHDAMYWYRQDPGQGLRLIYYSQIVNDFQKGDIAEGYSVSREKKESFPLTVTSAQKNPTAFYLCASSIDRGSLTGELFFGEGSRLTVL.

V gene TRBV5-1 combines with J gene TRBJ2-2, with 7 nucleotides matching TRBD2. Trimming at V came to 0 bases and at J to 0 bases, leaving 5 bases not matched to a gene. The germline V gene encodes CDR1 SGHRS and CDR2 YFSETQ. This CDR3 has 17 residues. CDR3 nucleotides: TGCGCCAGCAGCTTGGCCGGGAGCGGGGCGAACACCGGGGAGCTGTTTTTT. It codes for CASSLAGSGANTGELFF.

This clone is medium-sized (0.01 to 0.1%) in the sample. The rearrangement links TRBV7-6 to TRBJ2-1; D gene unclear. The CDR3 totals 16 residues. In germline, CDR1 is SGHVS, CDR2 FNYEAQ. The germline V and J ends were trimmed by 5 bases and 5 bases, with 19 bases remaining between them. CDR3 loop: CASSPGWGSLNNEQFF. In DNA form, the CDR3 reads TGTGCCAGCAGCCCAGGCTGGGGAAGCCTAAACAATGAGCAGTTCTTC.

Concerning this clone: A read error may produce the germline difference seen at one junction end. The chain combines TRBV6-2 or TRBV6-3 with TRBJ2-1; no clear D. The CDR3 length is 14 residues. Germline-derived CDR1 and CDR2 are MNHEY and SVGEGT. As DNA, the CDR3 is TGTGCCAGCAGTTACACGGAGAGTCTCAATGAGCAATTCTTC. This gives the protein CASSYTESLNEQFF.

This clone is medium-sized in the sample. J is TRBJ2-5 and V is TRBV12-3 or TRBV12-4, with a possible D match to TRBD1 (6 bases). CDR3 size: 15 residues. V was cut by 2 bases and J by 1 base, with 11 bases left in between. As DNA, the CDR3 is TGTGCCAGCAGTTTACTGGGGGCCAGCCAAGAGACCCAGTACTTC. Encoded protein: CASSLLGASQETQYF.

The chain joins TRBV20-1 to TRBJ1-2; 11 bases agree with TRBD1. Trimming removed 7 bases from V and 4 bases from J; junction bases left unmatched: 8. This CDR3 is built from 14 residues. Germline lookup yields CDR1 DFQATT and CDR2 SNEGSKA (reference sequence). CDR3 protein: CSVADRGRIYGYTF. CDR3 coding DNA: TGCAGTGTCGCGGACAGGGGGCGTATCTATGGCTACACCTTC.

This clone was counted a few times. The CDR3 is CASSLAELAPNEQFF. Written as DNA, the CDR3 is TGTGCCAGCAGTTTAGCCGAGCTGGCCCCCAATGAGCAGTTCTTC. The chain carries TRBV12-3 or TRBV12-4 and TRBJ2-1; D gene ambiguous. Trimming took 0 bases from V and 6 from J, leaving 12 bases between them. CDR3 length equals 15 residues.

V gene TRBV15 combines with J gene TRBJ2-7; no reliable D call. Deletions cut 0 bases from V and 3 bases from J, with 9 bases between. The CDR3 is 14 amino acids. Germline V gives CDR1 LNHNV, CDR2 YYDKDF (reference sequence). The CDR3 here is CATSRDPDGYEQYF. Here the CDR3 DNA reads TGTGCCACCAGCAGAGATCCGGACGGCTACGAGCAGTACTTC.

This sequence joins TRBV5-1 and TRBJ1-3; TRBD1 matches 7 bases. CDR3 length equals 14 residues. V shed 3 bases, J shed 6 bases, and the junction held 6 bases outside the gene matches. CDR1 is SGHRS, CDR2 YFSETQ, per germline. Here the CDR3 reads CASSYGDRVNTIYF. DNA of the CDR3: TGCGCCAGCAGCTACGGAGACAGGGTAAACACCATATATTTT.

V is TRBV5-5 and J is TRBJ2-1; TRBD2 might be the D (5 bases). Deletions cut 9 bases from V and 6 bases from J, with 10 bases between. The CDR3 length is 11 residues. Germline CDR1 and CDR2: SGHKS and YYEKEE (reference sequence). In DNA, the CDR3 is TGTGCCAACAGTGAGGGCAATGAGCAGTTCTTC. It is translated as CANSEGNEQFF.

Judged by abundance, this clone is medium-sized. This chain uses TRBV9 with TRBJ1-2; unclear D gene. V was pared by 4 bases and J by 7 bases, with 11 bases between. This CDR3 region has 12 residues. Germline values: CDR1 SGDLS, CDR2 YYNGEE. CDR3 sequence: CASSTSLAGYTF. CDR3 DNA sequence: TGTGCCAGCAGCACTTCTTTGGCTGGCTACACCTTC.

V gene TRBV4-1 combines with J gene TRBJ2-1; 11 bases map to TRBD2. Germline assignment: CDR1 MGHRA and CDR2 YSYEKL. This CDR3 contains 15 residues. The ends lost 2 bases at V and 5 bases at J; junction bases unmatched: 2. Here the CDR3 reads CASSQLAGGHNEQFF. CDR3 nucleotides: TGCGCCAGCAGCCAATTAGCGGGGGGGCACAATGAGCAGTTCTTC.

This clone was counted at least ten times. Given a much more abundant clone one base away, this may be a read error. The chain employs TRBV7-9 and TRBJ1-1; D is perhaps TRBD1 (5 bases). Germline V CDR1 and CDR2: SEHNR, FQNEAQ (reference sequence). This CDR3 has 13 residues. CDR3 nucleotides: TGTGTCAGCAGCTGGGACGGGGGCACTGAAGCTTTCTTT. Translation: CVSSWDGGTEAFF.

The V gene is TRBV30, the J gene TRBJ2-7, with D perhaps assigned TRBD1 or TRBD2 (6 bases each). CDR1 GTSNPN and CDR2 SVGIG come from the germline V gene (reference sequence). V was shortened by 0 bases and J by 0 bases, with 9 bases between the two germline ends. There are 14 residues in the CDR3. The CDR3 DNA is TGTGCCTGGAGTGTAGGGGGAGGCTCCTACGAGCAGTACTTC. This translates into CAWSVGGGSYEQYF.

In this sample, this clone turned up many times. A read error may produce the germline difference seen at one junction end. Other DNA sequences in the same sample also yield this CDR3. V is TRBV7-8 and J is TRBJ2-7; 12 positions match TRBD2. Germline CDR1 and CDR2: SGHVS and FQNEAQ. This CDR3 region has 14 residues. CDR3 region: CASSLAGGNGGQYF. The DNA for the CDR3 is TGTGCCAGCAGCCTAGCGGGGGGGAACGGGGGGCAGTACTTC.

A word on this clone: Other DNA sequences in this specimen translate into the identical CDR3. V usage is TRBV2 and J usage is TRBJ1-5; D is undetermined. This CDR3 region has 15 residues. V was shortened by 6 bases and J by 4 bases, with 16 bases between the two germline ends. The germline CDR1 and CDR2 sequences are SNHLY and FYNNEI. CDR3 in amino acids: CASRVGRRENQPQHF. The CDR3 bases are TGTGCCAGCAGGGTAGGACGGCGGGAAAATCAGCCCCAGCATTTT.

The chain joins TRBV9 to TRBJ1-4; D remains ambiguous. CDR3 length equals 16 residues. The V end was cut by 3 bases, the J end by 4 bases, with 16 bases between. Germline-derived CDR1 and CDR2 are SGDLS and YYNGEE. CDR3 in amino acids: CASSATALGLNEKLFF. CDR3 nucleotide sequence: TGTGCCAGCAGCGCAACCGCGCTCGGGCTTAATGAAAAACTGTTTTTT.

CDR3 protein: CASSYGGNGYNEQFF. CDR3 DNA: TGCGCCAGCAGTTACGGAGGGAACGGATACAATGAGCAGTTCTTC. This chain connects TRBV5-1 to TRBJ2-1, with TRBD2 as a possible D gene (6 bases). V shed 5 bases and J shed 4 bases, with 16 bases lying between them. CDR3 length: 15 amino acids. In germline, CDR1 is SGHRS, CDR2 YFSETQ.

By share of the sample, this clone is medium-sized. The J gene is TRBJ2-2, the V gene TRBV30; tentatively, D is TRBD1 or TRBD2 (5 bases each). This CDR3 contains 15 residues. Germline CDR1 GTSNPN, CDR2 SVGIG (reference sequence). Trimming stripped 2 bases from V and 3 bases from J, with 13 bases between. CDR3 residues: CAWSLGDRDTGELFF. The CDR3 nucleotides read TGTGCCTGGAGTCTGGGGGACCGGGACACCGGGGAGCTGTTTTTT.

This clone is categorized as medium-sized. This rearrangement joins TRBV20-1 to TRBJ1-6; 9 nucleotides line up with TRBD1. The CDR3 is made up of 16 amino acids. The germline V gene encodes CDR1 DFQATT and CDR2 SNEGSKA (reference sequence). V lost 6 bases to trimming and J lost 7 bases; unmatched junction nucleotides: 13. As DNA, the CDR3 is TGCAGTGCGCAGAGAGGAGGGACAGGGCAAAATTCACCCCTCCACTTT. Translated, it gives CSAQRGGTGQNSPLHF.